The present T cell receptor (beta chain) was sequenced within a study of OX40 agonist ivuxolimab in advanced cancers. Findings and caveats of the study: Expanded clones were, on average, more numerous in CD8+ T cells than in CD4+.

TCRdb keeps only in-frame clones here, not all; method: immunoSEQ multiplex PCR. The sample has 59,000 or so clones, 85% to 90% seen once. Germline lookup yields CDR1 SNHLY and CDR2 FYNNEI. Trimming shortened V by 4 bases and J by 5 bases, and 20 bases separated the two germline ends. The CDR3 has 16 amino acids. Notes on this clone: Its target is unknown.

V usage is TRBV2 and J usage is TRBJ1-2, with TRBD1 as a possible D gene (6 bases). The source material was CD4+ or CD8+ T cells sorted from blood, sampled in a trial of the OX40 agonist ivuxolimab. The receptor comes from an adult with an advanced solid tumor such as melanoma, head and neck, liver or kidney cancer. In DNA, the CDR3 is TGTGCCAGCAGTGCATCAGGTTATCGGGGGGCATATGGCTACACCTTC. Translation: CASSASGYRGAYGYTF.